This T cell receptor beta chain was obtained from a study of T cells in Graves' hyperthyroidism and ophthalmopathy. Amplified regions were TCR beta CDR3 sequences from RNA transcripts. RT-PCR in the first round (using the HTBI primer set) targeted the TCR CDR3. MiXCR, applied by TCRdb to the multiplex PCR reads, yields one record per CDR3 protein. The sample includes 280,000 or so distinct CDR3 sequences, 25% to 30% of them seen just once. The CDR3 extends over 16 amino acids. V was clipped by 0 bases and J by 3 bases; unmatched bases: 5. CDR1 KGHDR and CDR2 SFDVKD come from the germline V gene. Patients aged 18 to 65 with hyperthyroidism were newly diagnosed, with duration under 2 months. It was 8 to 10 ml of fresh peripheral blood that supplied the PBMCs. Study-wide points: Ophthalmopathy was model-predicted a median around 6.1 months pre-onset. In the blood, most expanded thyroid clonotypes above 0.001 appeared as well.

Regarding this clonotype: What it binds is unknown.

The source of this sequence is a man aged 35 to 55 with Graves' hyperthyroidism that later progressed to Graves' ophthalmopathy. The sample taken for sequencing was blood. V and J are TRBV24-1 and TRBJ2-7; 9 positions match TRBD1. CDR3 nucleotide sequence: TGTGCCACCAGTGATTTGCAACAGGGGGCTAGCTACGAGCAGTACTTC. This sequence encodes CATSDLQQGASYEQYF.